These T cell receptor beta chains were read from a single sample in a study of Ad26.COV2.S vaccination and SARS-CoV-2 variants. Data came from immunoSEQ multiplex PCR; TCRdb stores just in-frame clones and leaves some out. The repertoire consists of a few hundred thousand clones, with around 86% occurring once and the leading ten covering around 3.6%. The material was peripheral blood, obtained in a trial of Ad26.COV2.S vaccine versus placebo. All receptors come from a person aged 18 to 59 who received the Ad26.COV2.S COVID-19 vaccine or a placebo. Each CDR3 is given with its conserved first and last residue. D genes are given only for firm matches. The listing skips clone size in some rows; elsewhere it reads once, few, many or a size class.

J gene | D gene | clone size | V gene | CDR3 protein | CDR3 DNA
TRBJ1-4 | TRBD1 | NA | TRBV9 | CASSEGQGWEKLFF | TGTGCCAGCAGCGAGGGACAGGGATGGGAAAAACTGTTTTTT
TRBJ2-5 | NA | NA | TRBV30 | CAWSGHKPKETQYF | TGTGCCTGGAGTGGACATAAACCGAAGGAGACCCAGTACTTC
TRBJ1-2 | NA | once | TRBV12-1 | CASSFNRGVRYGYTF | TGTGCCAGCAGCTTTAACAGGGGCGTGAGATATGGCTACACCTTC
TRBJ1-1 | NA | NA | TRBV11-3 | CASSLMGDESEAFF | TGTGCCAGCAGCTTAATGGGAGACGAATCTGAAGCTTTCTTT
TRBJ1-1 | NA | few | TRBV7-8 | CASSSPMNTEAFF | TGTGCCAGCAGCTCGCCCATGAACACTGAAGCTTTCTTT
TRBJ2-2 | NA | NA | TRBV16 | CASSQGVRGVTGELFF | TGTGCCAGCAGCCAAGGAGTCAGGGGGGTCACCGGGGAGCTGTTTTTT
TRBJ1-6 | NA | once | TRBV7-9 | CASSFGADYNSPLHF | TGTGCCAGCAGCTTCGGGGCGGACTATAATTCACCCCTCCACTTT
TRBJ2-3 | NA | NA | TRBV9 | CASSVGPASTDTQYF | TGTGCCAGCAGCGTAGGTCCAGCTAGCACAGATACGCAGTATTTT
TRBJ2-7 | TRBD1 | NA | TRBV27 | CASSFAQGIGYEQYF | TGTGCCAGCAGTTTTGCACAGGGGATAGGTTACGAGCAGTACTTC
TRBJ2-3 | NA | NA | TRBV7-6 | CASSLYGGRPDTQYF | TGTGCCAGCAGCTTATACGGGGGCCGTCCAGATACGCAGTATTTT
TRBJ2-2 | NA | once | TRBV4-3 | CASSQDSLPGGWTGELFF | TGCGCCAGCAGCCAAGATTCCCTGCCTGGGGGCTGGACCGGGGAGCTGTTTTTT
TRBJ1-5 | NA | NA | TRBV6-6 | CASTPRQSGNQPQHF | TGTGCCAGCACCCCGAGACAGTCAGGGAATCAGCCCCAGCATTTT
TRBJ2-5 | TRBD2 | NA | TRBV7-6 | CASSYSGLAGRETQYF | TGTGCCAGCAGCTATAGTGGGCTAGCGGGCCGAGAGACCCAGTACTTC
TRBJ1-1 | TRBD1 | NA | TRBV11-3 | CASSSTGTGATEAFF | TGTGCCAGCAGCTCTACCGGGACAGGGGCCACTGAAGCTTTCTTT
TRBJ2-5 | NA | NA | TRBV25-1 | CASSERGRETQYF | TGTGCCAGCAGTGAAAGGGGAAGAGAGACCCAGTACTTC